This T cell receptor (beta chain) derives from a study of regulatory T cells in long-lasting Graves disease. Arm-PCR with iRepertoire HTBI primers amplified the CDR3 regions for these TCR beta libraries. TCRdb ran MiXCR on the multiplex PCR reads and lists one entry per CDR3 protein. The sample records roughly 700,000 distinct CDR3 sequences, 25% to 35% being singletons. The V segment lost 6 bases and the J segment 1 base; nucleotides outside the gene matches: 9. Germline CDR1 MNHNS, CDR2 SASEGT. CDR3 size: 17 residues. Study findings and constraints: Persistent disease preferred TRBV28, TRBJ1-2 and TRBJ2-5; new disease, TRBV20-1 and TRBJ2-1.

This clonotype was counted ten times or more. As yet, its antigen is unknown. Noted time point: persistent/refractory GD, antithyroid drugs over 5 years with positive TRAb. PBMCs provided the RNA from which the TCR library was made. Sequencing used peripheral blood mononuclear cells (PBMCs), obtained when the disease was refractory, from a patient treated with antithyroid drugs. The TCR originated in a female donor with Graves disease. The chain joins TRBV6-1 to TRBJ2-5, with TRBD2 identical over 12 bases. The CDR3 DNA follows: TGTGCCAGCAGCCTAGCGCTAGCGGGAGGGATCCAAGAGACCCAGTACTTC. Translated, it gives CASSLALAGGIQETQYF.